This passage covers 32 T cell receptor beta chains from one sample sequenced in a study of monozygotic twins with inflammatory bowel disease. TCRdb re-called the 5' RACE reads, yielding one record per CDR3 amino acid sequence without DNA. The sample data list under 350,000 distinct CDR3 sequences. Sequencing used blood. The receptors come from a human donor with ulcerative colitis or Crohn's disease, or a healthy co-twin of an affected twin (not recorded which).

The V gene is TRBV4-3, the J gene TRBJ1-1. Germline V CDR1 and CDR2: LGHNA, YSLEER. There are 14 residues in the CDR3. CDR3 sequence reads: CASSQDREGRAAFF.

J is TRBJ1-5 and V is TRBV6-5. The CDR3 is 17 residues long. Looked up from germline, CDR1 is MNHEY and CDR2 is SVGAGI. CDR3 sequence: CASSDSISGGGSQPQHF.

The chain combines TRBV5-1 with TRBJ2-1; TCRdb's D call of TRBD2 is untestable without DNA. CDR1 is SGHRS, CDR2 YFSETQ, per germline. CDR3 length: 15 residues. CDR3 loop: CASSPGLAGLNEQFF.

The V gene is TRBV20-1, the J gene TRBJ2-3; TCRdb names TRBD1, which stays unverified in the absence of DNA. Germline loops: CDR1 DFQATT, CDR2 SNEGSKA (reference sequence). This CDR3 is built from 14 residues. CDR3 loop: CSAGAPEEIDTQYF.

The CDR3 loop reads CATSDGGKGNQPQHF. The chain couples TRBV24-1 to TRBJ1-5; there is no DNA to check the TCRdb D call of TRBD1. The CDR3 runs to 15 residues. Germline V gene data show CDR1 as KGHDR and CDR2 as SFDVKD.

The chain carries TRBV12-3 or TRBV12-4 and TRBJ1-1. The CDR3 sequence is 14 residues long. CDR3 sequence: CASSFGRMNTEAFF.

The genes are TRBV3-1 and TRBJ2-5. From germline, CDR1 is LGHDT and CDR2 YNNKEL (reference sequence). The CDR3 loop spans 15 amino acids. This CDR3 reads CASSQEQTYQETQYF.

The chain links TRBV20-1 to TRBJ2-5; absent DNA, TCRdb's TRBD2 call cannot be checked. Looked up from germline, CDR1 is DFQATT and CDR2 is SNEGSKA (reference sequence). This CDR3 region has 16 residues. The CDR3 protein is CSARRLAGGLQETQYF.

The chain recombines TRBV6-2 or TRBV6-3 with TRBJ2-2; there is no DNA to check the TCRdb D call of TRBD2. The germline gives CDR1 MNHEY, CDR2 SVGEGT. This CDR3 contains 16 residues. This chain's CDR3 is CASSYSGSGRSLELFF.

The chain couples TRBV14 to TRBJ1-1; there is no DNA to check the TCRdb D call of TRBD1. Germline assignment: CDR1 SGHDN and CDR2 FVKESK. The CDR3 extends over 18 amino acids. The CDR3 protein is CASSRRAPGQGLNTEAFF.

This chain links TRBV3-1 with TRBJ2-5; the TCRdb D gene call, TRBD2, has no DNA to confirm it. CDR3 length: 16 residues. CDR1 is LGHDT, CDR2 YNNKEL, per germline (reference sequence). The CDR3 protein is CASSLRTSGARETQYF.

The rearrangement uses TRBV15 and TRBJ2-4; the TRBD1 assignment by TCRdb is unverifiable without DNA. The CDR3 is made up of 15 amino acids. Per the germline V gene, CDR1 is LNHNV and CDR2 is YYDKDF (reference sequence). CDR3 in amino acids: CATSKGRLAKNIQYF.

This sequence joins TRBV18 and TRBJ2-7. The CDR3 consists of 13 residues. Germline V CDR1 and CDR2: KGHSH, LQKENI. CDR3 in amino acids: CASSPSVIYEQYF.

CDR3 in amino acids: CASSKGQGFFEAFF. V usage is TRBV28 and J usage is TRBJ1-1; the D call from TCRdb, TRBD1, cannot be confirmed without DNA. The germline gives CDR1 MDHEN, CDR2 SYDVKM. The CDR3 contains 14 residues.

The chain is built from TRBV4-3 and TRBJ2-3; without DNA, the TCRdb call of TRBD1 cannot be checked. The length of the CDR3 is 16 residues. CDR1 is LGHNA and CDR2 is YSLEER in the germline V gene. The chain's CDR3 is CASSRTRGSLTDTQYF.

J is TRBJ2-3 and V is TRBV30; TCRdb selects TRBD1, and the lack of DNA leaves this call unchecked. Per the germline V gene, CDR1 is GTSNPN and CDR2 is SVGIG (reference sequence). The CDR3 loop spans 13 amino acids. The CDR3 loop reads CAWNRGNTDTQYF.

J is TRBJ2-1 and V is TRBV6-5. Germline lookup yields CDR1 MNHEY and CDR2 SVGAGI. This CDR3 is 13 amino acids long. CDR3 in amino acids: CASSYKMGNEQFF.

The chain employs TRBV5-1 and TRBJ1-1. The CDR3 sequence is 16 residues long. CDR1 and CDR2 (germline): SGHRS, YFSETQ. CDR3 in amino acids: CASSLAGFGGGTEAFF.

The J gene is TRBJ1-5, the V gene TRBV21-1. TRBV21-1 is tagged as a pseudogene. This CDR3 region has 13 residues. CDR3 loop: CASSQPGNQPQHF.

The gene calls are TRBV6-1 and TRBJ2-2; TCRdb's D gene call, TRBD1, goes unchecked for lack of DNA. Germline V gene lookup returns CDR1 MNHNS and CDR2 SASEGT. CDR3 length: 17 residues. The CDR3 sequence: CASKGTGRIGNTGELFF.

V is TRBV24-1 and J is TRBJ2-2; TCRdb reports TRBD1, a call that lacks DNA to check it against. In germline, CDR1 is KGHDR, CDR2 SFDVKD. The CDR3 consists of 16 residues. Here the CDR3 reads CATSDSGQGYTGELFF.

The V gene is TRBV24-1, the J gene TRBJ2-1. Germline CDR1 reads KGHDR; CDR2 reads SFDVKD. The CDR3 contains 14 residues. CDR3 region: CATSSYRGYNEQFF.

The V and J genes are TRBV7-2 and TRBJ2-3; TCRdb reports TRBD1, a call that lacks DNA to check it against. CDR3 length: 16 residues. Germline CDR1 reads SGHTA; CDR2 reads FQGNSA. The CDR3 here is CASSPPGHQNTDTQYF.

The CDR3 sequence: CASSLRREVRNEQFF. The chain combines TRBV12-3 or TRBV12-4 with TRBJ2-1; TCRdb picks TRBD2, but there is no DNA to check that call. The CDR3 spans 15 residues.

The CDR3 protein is CSAYDRGRETQYF. The chain combines TRBV20-1 with TRBJ2-5; the D call from TCRdb, TRBD1, cannot be confirmed without DNA. The CDR3 has 13 amino acids. Germline V gives CDR1 DFQATT, CDR2 SNEGSKA (reference sequence).

The chain recombines TRBV9 with TRBJ2-1; with no DNA, the TCRdb D assignment of TRBD1 cannot be verified. This CDR3 contains 19 residues. Per germline, CDR1 SGDLS and CDR2 YYNGEE. The CDR3: CASSVRPGVLFSTYNEQFF.

The V gene is TRBV7-2, the J gene TRBJ2-7; TCRdb's assignment of TRBD1 cannot be checked, as there is no DNA. CDR1 is SGHTA and CDR2 is FQGNSA in the germline V gene. This CDR3 has 15 amino acids. CDR3 amino acids: CASRQTGTGSYEQYF.

This chain connects TRBV28 to TRBJ2-1; TCRdb indicates TRBD2, and absent DNA this call remains unverified. Germline CDR1 MDHEN, CDR2 SYDVKM. This CDR3 has 15 amino acids. The CDR3 protein is CASSLLCGSANEQFF.

The gene calls are TRBV7-2 and TRBJ2-2. Germline loops: CDR1 SGHTA, CDR2 FQGNSA. The CDR3 consists of 15 residues. The chain's CDR3 is CASSLALSRTGELFF.

The V and J genes are TRBV29-1 and TRBJ1-2; TCRdb calls TRBD1, which cannot be checked without DNA. This CDR3 region has 14 residues. Germline V lookup: CDR1 SQVTM, CDR2 ANQGSEA. The CDR3 protein is CSVEAGTGNYGYTF.

The CDR3 here is CASTLRTEEYGYTF. This chain connects TRBV7-2 to TRBJ1-2; TCRdb's D gene call, TRBD1, goes unchecked for lack of DNA. Germline assignment: CDR1 SGHTA and CDR2 FQGNSA. The CDR3 covers 14 residues.

The chain combines TRBV28 with TRBJ2-5; TCRdb's D gene call, TRBD1, goes unchecked for lack of DNA. The CDR3 is 15 residues long. Per the germline V gene, CDR1 is MDHEN and CDR2 is SYDVKM. Here the CDR3 reads CASAGPGRGEETQYF.